These 20 T cell receptor beta chains were sequenced from one sample in a study of blood T cells in healthy people across ages. Through a sample-barcoded 5' primer and a J-beta primer mix, a second PCR was run for about 6 to 11 cycles. TCRdb redid the calling of the 5' RACE reads with MiXCR, one entry per CDR3 protein. The sample lists roughly 1,300,000 distinct CDR3 sequences; around 59% were seen once. The sample taken for sequencing was blood. These receptors were collected from a man aged 18 to 29 in good health.

The rearrangement joins TRBV6-5 to TRBJ1-1, with D unclear. The V end was cut by 5 bases, the J end by 7 bases, with 17 bases between. There are 14 residues in the CDR3. The germline V gene encodes CDR1 MNHEY and CDR2 SVGAGI. In DNA, the CDR3 is TGTGCCAGCAGTCGGACGGCGACTACAAATGAAGCTTTCTTT. Residues: CASSRTATTNEAFF.

This clonotype has only one observation. V gene TRBV9 combines with J gene TRBJ2-5; perhaps D is TRBD1 or TRBD2 (6 bases each). CDR1 is SGDLS and CDR2 is YYNGEE in the germline V gene. The CDR3 is 17 residues long. Trimming pared 4 bases from V and 1 base from J, leaving 20 bases between. CDR3 region: CASSQGWGAFSQETQYF. DNA of the CDR3: TGTGCCAGCAGCCAAGGGTGGGGGGCGTTTTCCCAAGAGACCCAGTACTTC.

The J gene is TRBJ2-2, the V gene TRBV18, with TRBD1 identical over 8 bases. The CDR3 length is 15 residues. The V and J ends lost 5 bases and 9 bases, in that order; junction bases with no gene match: 11. CDR1 and CDR2 (germline): KGHSH, LQKENI. CDR3 residues: CASSDRGREVRELFF. Written as DNA, the CDR3 is TGTGCCAGCTCAGACAGGGGACGAGAGGTGCGGGAGCTGTTTTTT.

The J gene is TRBJ2-5, the V gene TRBV6-5; 8 positions match TRBD2. CDR1 is MNHEY, CDR2 SVGAGI, per germline. The CDR3 has 14 residues. The ends lost 6 bases at V and 5 bases at J; junction bases unmatched: 8. The CDR3 here is CASREAGVGETQYF. Written as DNA, the CDR3 is TGTGCCAGCAGAGAAGCGGGAGTTGGGGAGACCCAGTACTTC.

This sequence joins TRBV24-1 and TRBJ2-3; a weak D match, TRBD2 (6 bases). V was clipped by 4 bases and J by 2 bases, with 12 bases between them. Per germline, CDR1 KGHDR and CDR2 SFDVKD. There are 15 residues in the CDR3. The DNA for the CDR3 is TGTGCCACCAGTGACCCAGCGGGCCCCACAGATACGCAGTATTTT. Its protein is CATSDPAGPTDTQYF.

This clonotype came up a few times. V is TRBV20-1 and J is TRBJ1-2; TRBD1 aligns across 9 bases. The V segment lost 5 bases and the J segment 4 bases; nucleotides outside the gene matches: 14. CDR3 length equals 16 residues. CDR1 is DFQATT and CDR2 is SNEGSKA in the germline V gene (reference sequence). CDR3 coding DNA: TGCAGTGCTTTAAATCGCCGGGACAGGGAGGGCTATGGCTACACCTTC. It is translated as CSALNRRDREGYGYTF.

This clonotype turned up a few times. The rearrangement joins TRBV4-1 to TRBJ2-1; 8 positions match TRBD2. Judging by the DNA end, TRBJ2-7 fits better; the J call may be wrong. CDR3 length: 16 residues. Germline V lookup: CDR1 MGHRA, CDR2 YSYEKL. The CDR3 nucleotides are TGCGCCAGCAGCCAAGGCAGACTGAGCGGGGGCTACGAGCAGTACTTC. Translated: CASSQGRLSGGYEQYF.

This chain connects TRBV11-2 to TRBJ2-7; TRBD2 aligns across 7 bases. CDR1 is SGHAT and CDR2 is FQNNGV in the germline V gene. V was pared by 1 base and J by 7 bases, with 7 bases of the junction left unmatched. This CDR3 is built from 14 residues. The CDR3 sequence is CASSLGWLADEQYF. CDR3 bases: TGTGCCAGCAGCTTAGGGTGGCTAGCGGATGAGCAGTACTTC.

The chain recombines TRBV20-1 with TRBJ2-1, with TRBD2 matching 15 bases. J lost 7 bases, V lost 6 bases, and 16 bases had no gene match. The CDR3 consists of 18 residues. The germline V gene encodes CDR1 DFQATT and CDR2 SNEGSKA (reference sequence). CDR3 loop: CSASHPGLAGGTLNEQFF. As DNA, the CDR3 is TGCAGTGCAAGTCACCCGGGACTAGCGGGGGGAACATTGAATGAGCAGTTCTTC.

V and J are TRBV10-3 and TRBJ1-1, with no clear D. Germline CDR1 ENHRY, CDR2 SYGVKD. V was pared by 9 bases and J by 3 bases, with 8 bases between. The length of the CDR3 is 11 residues. The CDR3 bases are TGTGCCATGGGGTCGGACACTGAAGCTTTCTTT. Translation: CAMGSDTEAFF.

This clonotype was detected only a few times. Germline is not matched at one junction end, which may reflect a read error. V gene TRBV6-5 combines with J gene TRBJ2-1; D call uncertain. Germline CDR1 is MNHEY and CDR2 is SVGAGI. The CDR3 is 11 residues long. The CDR3 here is CASRRNNEQFF. The CDR3 DNA is TGCGCCAGCAGACGGAACAATGAGCAGTTCTTC.

The genes are TRBV4-2 and TRBJ2-3, with 10 bases matching TRBD1. Germline assignment: CDR1 LGHNA and CDR2 YNFKEQ. Trimming at V came to 0 bases and at J to 1 base, leaving 7 bases not matched to a gene. The CDR3 is 18 residues long. The CDR3 DNA reads as TGTGCCAGCAGCCAAGAAACCGGGACAGGGGATGGCACAGATACGCAGTATTTT. Its translation: CASSQETGTGDGTDTQYF.

This clonotype was detected only a few times. The chain is built from TRBV12-3 or TRBV12-4 and TRBJ2-1; 7 bases are a match to TRBD2. The CDR3 is 15 residues long. Losses at the gene ends were 5 bases for V and 7 bases for J; bases not matched to a gene: 11. The CDR3 region has the DNA TGTGCCAGCAGTCCCGGCGGGGGAGAGGTAAATGAGCAGTTCTTC. This gives the protein CASSPGGGEVNEQFF.

This clonotype was detected a few times. The chain's CDR3 is CSVQPVGQGSEQYF. The DNA for the CDR3 is TGCAGCGTTCAACCGGTGGGGCAGGGCAGCGAGCAGTACTTC. The chain combines TRBV29-1 with TRBJ2-7; tentative D call: TRBD1 (5 bases). Trimming cost V 5 bases and J 6 bases, with 20 bases left between them. Germline CDR1 is SQVTM and CDR2 is ANQGSEA. This CDR3 is built from 14 residues.

This clonotype has just one count. The CDR3 sequence: CSVEDLTGVNIQYF. CDR3 coding DNA: TGCAGCGTTGAAGATCTGACAGGGGTTAACATTCAGTACTTC. This chain links TRBV29-1 with TRBJ2-4; 8 bases map to TRBD1. This CDR3 has 14 residues. Germline CDR1 is SQVTM and CDR2 is ANQGSEA. The junction had 5 bases not matched to a gene; V was cut back by 0 bases and J by 7 bases.

This chain links TRBV25-1 with TRBJ2-1, with 7 positions matching TRBD1. V trimming: 10 bases; J trimming: 2 bases; junction bases outside the gene matches: 5. CDR3 length: 13 amino acids. Looked up from germline, CDR1 is MGHDK and CDR2 is SYGVNS. The CDR3 spells CATDRDPYNEQFF. The CDR3 coding sequence is TGTGCCACCGACAGGGACCCCTACAATGAGCAGTTCTTC.

The gene calls are TRBV20-1 and TRBJ2-7; D is perhaps TRBD1 or TRBD2 (5 bases each). The CDR3 loop spans 13 amino acids. The V gene lost 6 bases and the J gene lost 3 bases, with 15 bases spanning the gap. CDR1 DFQATT and CDR2 SNEGSKA come from the germline V gene (reference sequence). This CDR3 reads CSAATRGVYEQYF. CDR3 DNA: TGCAGTGCCGCGACGAGGGGCGTCTACGAGCAGTACTTC.

The CDR3 sequence: CASTTGTATYEQYF. The CDR3 DNA reads as TGTGCCAGCACCACCGGGACTGCTACCTACGAGCAGTACTTC. This chain connects TRBV6-2 or TRBV6-3 to TRBJ2-7, with a possible D match to TRBD2 (6 bases). The V end lost 7 bases, the J end lost 2 bases, and 15 bases lay between the germline ends. There are 14 residues in the CDR3. Per the germline V gene, CDR1 is MNHEY and CDR2 is SVGEGT.

This clonotype was picked up many times. The chain combines TRBV12-3 or TRBV12-4 with TRBJ1-1, with 8 bases identical to TRBD1. V lost 5 bases, J lost 2 bases, and 4 bases stayed unmatched. The CDR3 totals 14 residues. The CDR3 DNA sequence: TGTGCCAGCAGTCTAGGACAGGGCAACACTGAAGCTTTCTTT. Translation: CASSLGQGNTEAFF.

The table lists this clonotype with a count of one. This clone may be a read error of a much larger clone one base away. The V call is TRBV2, the J call TRBJ2-3, with no clear D. This CDR3 has 12 residues. The germline gives CDR1 SNHLY, CDR2 FYNNEI. This CDR3 is CAGSEVGDTQYF. In nucleotides, the CDR3 is TGTGCCGGCAGTGAAGTGGGTGATACGCAGTATTTT.